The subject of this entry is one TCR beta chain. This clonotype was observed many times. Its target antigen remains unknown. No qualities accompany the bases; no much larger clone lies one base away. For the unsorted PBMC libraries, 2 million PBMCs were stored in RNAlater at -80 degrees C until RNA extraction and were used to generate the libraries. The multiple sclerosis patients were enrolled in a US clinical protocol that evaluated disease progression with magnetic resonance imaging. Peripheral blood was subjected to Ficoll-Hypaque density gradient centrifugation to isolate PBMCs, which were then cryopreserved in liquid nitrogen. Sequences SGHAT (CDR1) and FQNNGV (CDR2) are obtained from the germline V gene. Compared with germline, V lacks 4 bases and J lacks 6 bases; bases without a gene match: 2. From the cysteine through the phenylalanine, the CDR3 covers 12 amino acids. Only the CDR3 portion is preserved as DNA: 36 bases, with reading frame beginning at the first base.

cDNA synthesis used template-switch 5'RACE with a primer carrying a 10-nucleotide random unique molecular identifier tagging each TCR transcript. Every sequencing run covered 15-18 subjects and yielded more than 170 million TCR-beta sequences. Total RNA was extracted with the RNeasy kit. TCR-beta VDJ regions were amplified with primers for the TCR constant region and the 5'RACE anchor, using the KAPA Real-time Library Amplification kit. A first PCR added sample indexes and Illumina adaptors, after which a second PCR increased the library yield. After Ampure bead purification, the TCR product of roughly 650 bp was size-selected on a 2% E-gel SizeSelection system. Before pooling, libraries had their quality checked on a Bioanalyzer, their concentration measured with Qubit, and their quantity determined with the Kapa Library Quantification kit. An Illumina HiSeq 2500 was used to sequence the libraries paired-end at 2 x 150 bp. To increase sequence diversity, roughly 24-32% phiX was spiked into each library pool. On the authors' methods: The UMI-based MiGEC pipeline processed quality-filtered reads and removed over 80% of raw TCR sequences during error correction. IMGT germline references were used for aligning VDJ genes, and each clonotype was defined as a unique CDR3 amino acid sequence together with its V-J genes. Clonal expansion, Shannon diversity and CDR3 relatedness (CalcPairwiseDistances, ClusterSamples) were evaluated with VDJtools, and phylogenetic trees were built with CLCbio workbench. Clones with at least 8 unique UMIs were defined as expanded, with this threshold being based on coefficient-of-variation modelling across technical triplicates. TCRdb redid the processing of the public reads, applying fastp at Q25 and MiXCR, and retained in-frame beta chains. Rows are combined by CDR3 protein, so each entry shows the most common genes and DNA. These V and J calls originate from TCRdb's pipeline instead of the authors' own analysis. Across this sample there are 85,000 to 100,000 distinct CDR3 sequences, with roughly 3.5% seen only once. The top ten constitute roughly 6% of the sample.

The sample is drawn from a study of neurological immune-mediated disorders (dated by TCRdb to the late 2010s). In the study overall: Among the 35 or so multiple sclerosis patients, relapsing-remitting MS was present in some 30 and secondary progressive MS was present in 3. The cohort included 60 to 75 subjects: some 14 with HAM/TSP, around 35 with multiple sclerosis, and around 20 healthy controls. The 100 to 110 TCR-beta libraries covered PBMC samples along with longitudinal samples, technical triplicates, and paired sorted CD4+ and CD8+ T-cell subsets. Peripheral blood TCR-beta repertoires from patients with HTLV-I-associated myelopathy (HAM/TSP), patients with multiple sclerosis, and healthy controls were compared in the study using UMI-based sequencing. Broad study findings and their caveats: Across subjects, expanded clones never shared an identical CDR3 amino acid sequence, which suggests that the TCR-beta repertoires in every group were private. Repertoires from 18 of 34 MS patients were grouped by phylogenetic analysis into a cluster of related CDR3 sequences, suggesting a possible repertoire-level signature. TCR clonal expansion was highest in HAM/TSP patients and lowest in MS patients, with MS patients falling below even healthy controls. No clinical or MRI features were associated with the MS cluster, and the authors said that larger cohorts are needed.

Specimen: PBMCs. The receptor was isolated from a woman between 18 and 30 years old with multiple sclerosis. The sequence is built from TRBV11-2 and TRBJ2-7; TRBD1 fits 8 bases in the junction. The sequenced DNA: TGTGCCAGCAGCTCCGACAGGGGCGAGCAGTACTTC. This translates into CASSSDRGEQYF.